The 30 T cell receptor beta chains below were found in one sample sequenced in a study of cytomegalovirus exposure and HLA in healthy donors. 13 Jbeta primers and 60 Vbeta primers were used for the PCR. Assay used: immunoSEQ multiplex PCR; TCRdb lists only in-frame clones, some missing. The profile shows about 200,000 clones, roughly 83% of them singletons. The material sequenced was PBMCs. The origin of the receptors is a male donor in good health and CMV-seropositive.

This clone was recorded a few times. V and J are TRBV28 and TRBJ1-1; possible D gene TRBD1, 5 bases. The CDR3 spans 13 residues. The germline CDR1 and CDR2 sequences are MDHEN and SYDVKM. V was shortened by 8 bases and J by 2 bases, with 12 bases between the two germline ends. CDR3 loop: CASLTETNTEAFF. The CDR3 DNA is TGTGCCAGCCTGACAGAGACTAACACTGAAGCTTTCTTT.

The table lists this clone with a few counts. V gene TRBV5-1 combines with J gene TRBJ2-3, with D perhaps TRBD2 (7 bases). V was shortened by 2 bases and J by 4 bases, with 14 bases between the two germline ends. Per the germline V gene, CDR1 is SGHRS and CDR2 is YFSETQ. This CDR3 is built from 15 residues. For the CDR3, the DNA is TGCGCCAGCAGCTTCTCCGCGGGGGCCTCAGATACGCAGTATTTT. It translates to CASSFSAGASDTQYF.

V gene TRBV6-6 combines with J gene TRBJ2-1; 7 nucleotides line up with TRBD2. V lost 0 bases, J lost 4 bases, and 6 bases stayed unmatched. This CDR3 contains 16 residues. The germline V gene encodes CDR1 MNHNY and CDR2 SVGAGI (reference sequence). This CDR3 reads CASSYSSQRGYNEQFF. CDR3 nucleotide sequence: TGTGCCAGCAGTTACTCGTCCCAGCGGGGATACAATGAGCAGTTCTTC.

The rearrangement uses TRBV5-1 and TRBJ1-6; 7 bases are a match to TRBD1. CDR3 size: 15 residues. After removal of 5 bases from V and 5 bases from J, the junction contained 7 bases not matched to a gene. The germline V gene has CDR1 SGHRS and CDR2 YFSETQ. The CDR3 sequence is CASRTGQVHNSPLHF. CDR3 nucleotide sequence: TGCGCCAGCAGGACAGGGCAAGTCCATAATTCACCCCTCCACTTT.

CDR3 nucleotide sequence: TGTGCCAGCAGCCGTCTAGCGGCCGGGGAGCTGTTTTTT. Protein product: CASSRLAAGELFF. The chain joins TRBV11-1 to TRBJ2-2, with 7 bases aligning to TRBD2. CDR1 and CDR2 (germline): SGHAT, FQDESV (reference sequence). The CDR3 sequence is 13 residues long. Trimming took 5 bases from V and 6 from J; bases not matched to a gene: 3.

CDR3 sequence reads: CASSLTGVDYEQYF. The CDR3 nucleotides are TGTGCCAGCAGTCTAACAGGGGTAGATTACGAGCAGTACTTC. The genes are TRBV6-6 and TRBJ2-7; 7 bases are shared with TRBD1. Germline CDR1 is MNHNY and CDR2 is SVGAGI (reference sequence). V lost 5 bases and J lost 4; bases outside the gene matches: 8. This CDR3 has 14 residues.

CDR3 loop: CASSRETTGSPSEAFF. In DNA, the CDR3 is TGCGCCAGCAGCCGGGAAACCACAGGGAGTCCCTCTGAAGCTTTCTTT. V usage is TRBV5-1 and J usage is TRBJ1-1, with D possibly matching TRBD1 (6 bases). From germline, CDR1 is SGHRS and CDR2 YFSETQ. The CDR3 is 16 residues long. V was trimmed by 4 bases and J by 6 bases, leaving 22 bases between them.

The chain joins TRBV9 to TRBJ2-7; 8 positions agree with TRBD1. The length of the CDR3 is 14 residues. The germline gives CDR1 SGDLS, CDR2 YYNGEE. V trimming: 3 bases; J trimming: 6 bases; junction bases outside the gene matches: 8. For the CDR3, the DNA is TGTGCCAGCAGCGCCCCGAGACAGGGGAGCGAGCAGTACTTC. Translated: CASSAPRQGSEQYF. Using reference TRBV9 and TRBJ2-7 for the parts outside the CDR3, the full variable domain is DSGVTQTPKHLITATGQRVTLRCSPRSGDLSVYWYQQSLDQGLQFLIQYYNGEERAKGNILERFSAQQFPDLHSELNLSSLELGDSALYFCASSAPRQGSEQYFGPGTRLTVT.

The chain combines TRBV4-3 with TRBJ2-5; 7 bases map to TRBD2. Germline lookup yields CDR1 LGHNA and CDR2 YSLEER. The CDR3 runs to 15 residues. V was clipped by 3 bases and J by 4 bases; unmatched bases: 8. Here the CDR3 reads CASSHGLAEGETQYF. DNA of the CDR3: TGCGCCAGCAGCCATGGGCTAGCGGAGGGAGAGACCCAGTACTTC.

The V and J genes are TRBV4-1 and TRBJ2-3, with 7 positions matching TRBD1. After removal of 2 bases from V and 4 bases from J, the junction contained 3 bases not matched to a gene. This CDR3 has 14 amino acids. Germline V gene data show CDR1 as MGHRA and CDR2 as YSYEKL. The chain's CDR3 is CASSQPGQSDTQYF. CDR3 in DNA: TGCGCCAGCAGCCAACCGGGACAGTCAGATACGCAGTATTTT.

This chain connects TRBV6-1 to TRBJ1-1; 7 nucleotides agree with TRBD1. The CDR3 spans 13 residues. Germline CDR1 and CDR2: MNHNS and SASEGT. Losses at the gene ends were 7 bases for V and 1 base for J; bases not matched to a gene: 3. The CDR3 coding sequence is TGTGCCAGCAAACGGACAGGGAACACTGAAGCTTTCTTT. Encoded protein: CASKRTGNTEAFF.

The CDR3 sequence is CAPRGGTGGFYEQYF. The DNA for the CDR3 is TGTGCCCCAAGGGGGGGGACAGGGGGCTTTTACGAGCAGTACTTC. This chain links TRBV28 with TRBJ2-7; 12 positions match TRBD1. Germline-derived CDR1 and CDR2 are MDHEN and SYDVKM. The CDR3 consists of 15 residues. J was trimmed by 4 bases and V by 11 bases; bases with no gene match: 12.

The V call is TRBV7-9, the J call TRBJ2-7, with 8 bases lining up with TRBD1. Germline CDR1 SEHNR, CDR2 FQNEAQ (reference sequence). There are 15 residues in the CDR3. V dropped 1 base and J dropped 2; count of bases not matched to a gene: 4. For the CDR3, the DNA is TGTGCCAGCAGCTTAGGGACAGGGTTGGCCTACGAGCAGTACTTC. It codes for CASSLGTGLAYEQYF.

Here the CDR3 reads CASSGQGKGYEQYF. CDR3 nucleotide sequence: TGTGCCAGCAGTGGACAGGGAAAGGGTTACGAGCAGTACTTC. The rearrangement joins TRBV2 to TRBJ2-5, with 7 bases lining up with TRBD1. With the DNA end fitting TRBJ2-7 better, the J assignment may be wrong. There are 14 residues in the CDR3. Germline CDR1 is SNHLY and CDR2 is FYNNEI.

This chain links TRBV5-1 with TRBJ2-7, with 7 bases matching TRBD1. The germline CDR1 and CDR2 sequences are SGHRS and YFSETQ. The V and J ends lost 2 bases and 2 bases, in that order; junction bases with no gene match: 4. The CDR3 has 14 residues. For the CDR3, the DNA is TGCGCCAGCAGCTTCCGGGACAGCACCTACGAGCAGTACTTC. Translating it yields CASSFRDSTYEQYF. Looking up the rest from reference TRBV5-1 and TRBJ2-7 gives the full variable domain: KAGVTQTPRYLIKTRGQQVTLSCSPISGHRSVSWYQQTPGQGLQFLFEYFSETQRNKGNFPGRFSGRQFSNSRSEMNVSTLELGDSALYLCASSFRDSTYEQYFGPGTRLTVT.

This CDR3 is CASSPGSLLETQYF. CDR3 coding DNA: TGTGCCAGCAGCCCCGGGTCTTTGTTAGAGACCCAGTACTTC. The chain is built from TRBV7-3 and TRBJ2-5, with D hard to call. Trimming pared 5 bases from V and 4 bases from J, leaving 14 bases between. CDR1 and CDR2 from the germline V gene are SGHTA and FQGTGA. The CDR3 is 14 amino acids.

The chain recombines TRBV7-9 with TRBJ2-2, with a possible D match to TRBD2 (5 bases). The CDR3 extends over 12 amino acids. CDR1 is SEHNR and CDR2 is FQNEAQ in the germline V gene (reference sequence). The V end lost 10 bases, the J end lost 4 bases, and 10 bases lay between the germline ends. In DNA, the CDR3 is TGTGCCACTGGACGGGGCACCGGGGAGCTGTTTTTT. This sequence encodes CATGRGTGELFF.

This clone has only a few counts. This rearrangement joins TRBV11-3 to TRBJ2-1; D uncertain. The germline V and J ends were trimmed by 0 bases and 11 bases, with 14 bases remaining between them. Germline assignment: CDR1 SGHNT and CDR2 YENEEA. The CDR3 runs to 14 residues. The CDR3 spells CASSLDLKAGQQFF. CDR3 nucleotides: TGTGCCAGCAGCTTAGATCTGAAGGCAGGCCAGCAGTTCTTC.

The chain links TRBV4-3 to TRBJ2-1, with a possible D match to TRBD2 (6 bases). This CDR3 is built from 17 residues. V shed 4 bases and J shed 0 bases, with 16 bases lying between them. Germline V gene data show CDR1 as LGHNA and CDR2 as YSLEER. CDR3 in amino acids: CASSPHSGTNSYNEQFF. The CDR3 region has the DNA TGCGCCAGCAGCCCCCATAGCGGCACAAACTCCTACAATGAGCAGTTCTTC.

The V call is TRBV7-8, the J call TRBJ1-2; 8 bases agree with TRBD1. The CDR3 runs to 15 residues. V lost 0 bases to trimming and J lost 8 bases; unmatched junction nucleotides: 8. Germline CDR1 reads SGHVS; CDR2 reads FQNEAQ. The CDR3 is CASSLARQGSRGYTF. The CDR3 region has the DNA TGTGCCAGCAGCTTAGCGCGACAGGGGAGCAGGGGCTACACCTTC.

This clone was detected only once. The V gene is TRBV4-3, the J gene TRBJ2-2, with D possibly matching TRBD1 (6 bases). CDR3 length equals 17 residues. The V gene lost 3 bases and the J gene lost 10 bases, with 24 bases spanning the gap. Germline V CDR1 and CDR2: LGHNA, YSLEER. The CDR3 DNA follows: TGCGCCAGCAGCCACTATCCGGACAGTGTAGGGTATGAGGAGCTGTTTTTT. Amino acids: CASSHYPDSVGYEELFF.

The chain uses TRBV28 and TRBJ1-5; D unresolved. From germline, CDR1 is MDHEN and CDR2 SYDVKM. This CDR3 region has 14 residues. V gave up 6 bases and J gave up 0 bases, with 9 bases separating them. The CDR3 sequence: CASSPYYSNQPQHF. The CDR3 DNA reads TGTGCCAGCAGCCCCTATTATAGCAATCAGCCCCAGCATTTT.

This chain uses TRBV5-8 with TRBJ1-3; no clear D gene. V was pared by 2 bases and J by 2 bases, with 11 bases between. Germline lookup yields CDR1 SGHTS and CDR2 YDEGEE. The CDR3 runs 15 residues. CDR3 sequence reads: CASSFPSGAGNTIYF. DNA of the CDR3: TGTGCCAGCAGCTTCCCCAGCGGGGCTGGAAACACCATATATTTT.

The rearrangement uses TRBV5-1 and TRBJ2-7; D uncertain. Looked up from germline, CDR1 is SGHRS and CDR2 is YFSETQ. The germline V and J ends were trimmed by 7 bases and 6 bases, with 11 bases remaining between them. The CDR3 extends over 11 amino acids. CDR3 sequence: CASGVVVEQYF. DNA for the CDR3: TGCGCCAGCGGAGTGGTTGTCGAGCAGTACTTC.

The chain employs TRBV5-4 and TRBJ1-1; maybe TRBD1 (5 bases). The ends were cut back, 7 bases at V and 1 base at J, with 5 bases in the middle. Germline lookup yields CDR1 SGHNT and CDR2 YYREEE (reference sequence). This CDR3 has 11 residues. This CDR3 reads CASGQNTEAFF. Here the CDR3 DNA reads TGTGCCAGCGGACAGAACACTGAAGCTTTCTTT.

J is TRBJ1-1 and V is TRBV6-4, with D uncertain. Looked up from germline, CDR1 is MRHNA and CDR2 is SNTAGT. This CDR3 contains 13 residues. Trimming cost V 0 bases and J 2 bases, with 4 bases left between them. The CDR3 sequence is CASSDSLNTEAFF. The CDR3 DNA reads TGTGCCAGCAGTGACTCCCTTAACACTGAAGCTTTCTTT.

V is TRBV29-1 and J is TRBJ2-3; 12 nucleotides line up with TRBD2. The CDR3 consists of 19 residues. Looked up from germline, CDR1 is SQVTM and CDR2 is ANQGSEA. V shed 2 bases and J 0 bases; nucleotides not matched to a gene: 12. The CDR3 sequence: CSVELAGGLRESSTDTQYF. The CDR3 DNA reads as TGCAGCGTTGAACTAGCGGGGGGGTTAAGAGAATCTAGCACAGATACGCAGTATTTT.

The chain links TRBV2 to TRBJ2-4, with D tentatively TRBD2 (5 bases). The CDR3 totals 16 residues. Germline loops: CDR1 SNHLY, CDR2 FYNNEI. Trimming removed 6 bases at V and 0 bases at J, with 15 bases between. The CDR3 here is CASRGERILAKNIQYF. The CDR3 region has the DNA TGTGCCAGCAGGGGTGAGCGGATTCTAGCCAAAAACATTCAGTACTTC.

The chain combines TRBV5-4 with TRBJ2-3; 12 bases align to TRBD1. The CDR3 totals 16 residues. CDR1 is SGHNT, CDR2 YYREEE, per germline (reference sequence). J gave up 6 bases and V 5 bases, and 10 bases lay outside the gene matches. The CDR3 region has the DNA TGTGCCAGCAGTAAACCTCCGGGACAGGGGGCGGATACGCAGTATTTT. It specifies CASSKPPGQGADTQYF.

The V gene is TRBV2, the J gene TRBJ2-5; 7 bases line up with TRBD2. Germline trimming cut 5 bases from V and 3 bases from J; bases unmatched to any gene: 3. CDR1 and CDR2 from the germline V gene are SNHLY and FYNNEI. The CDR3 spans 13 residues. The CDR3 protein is CASSWGGEETQYF. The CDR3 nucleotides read TGTGCCAGCAGTTGGGGGGGGGAAGAGACCCAGTACTTC.